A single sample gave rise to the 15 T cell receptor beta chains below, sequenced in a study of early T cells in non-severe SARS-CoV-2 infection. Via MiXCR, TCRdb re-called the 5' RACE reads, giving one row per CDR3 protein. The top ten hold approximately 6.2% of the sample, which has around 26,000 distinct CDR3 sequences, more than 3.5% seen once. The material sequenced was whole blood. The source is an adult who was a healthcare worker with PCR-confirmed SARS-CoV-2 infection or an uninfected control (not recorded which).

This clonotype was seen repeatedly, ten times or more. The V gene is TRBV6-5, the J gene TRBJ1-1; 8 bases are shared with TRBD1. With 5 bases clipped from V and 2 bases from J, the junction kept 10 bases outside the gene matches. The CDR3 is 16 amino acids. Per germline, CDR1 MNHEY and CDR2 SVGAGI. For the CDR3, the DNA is TGTGCCAGCAGTGTAGATGCCGGGACAGGAAACACTGAAGCTTTCTTT. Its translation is CASSVDAGTGNTEAFF.

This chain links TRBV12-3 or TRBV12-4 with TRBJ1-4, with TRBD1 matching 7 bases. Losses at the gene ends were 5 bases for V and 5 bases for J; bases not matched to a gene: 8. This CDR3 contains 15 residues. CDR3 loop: CASSPGGTVNEKLFF. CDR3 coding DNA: TGTGCCAGCAGTCCGGGTGGGACAGTAAATGAAAAACTGTTTTTT.

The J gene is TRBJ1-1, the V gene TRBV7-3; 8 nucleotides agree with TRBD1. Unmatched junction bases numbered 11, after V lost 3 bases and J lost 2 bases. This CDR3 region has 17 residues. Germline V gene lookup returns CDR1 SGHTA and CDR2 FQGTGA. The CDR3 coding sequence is TGTGCCAGCAGCTTGAGAGAACGGGACAGGAATAACACTGAAGCTTTCTTT. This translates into CASSLRERDRNNTEAFF.

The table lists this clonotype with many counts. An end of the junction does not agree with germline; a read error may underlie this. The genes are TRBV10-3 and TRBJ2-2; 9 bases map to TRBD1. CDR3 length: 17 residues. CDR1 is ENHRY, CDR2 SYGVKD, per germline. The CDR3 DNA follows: TGTGCCATCAGTAAGTCACAGGGGGCACCGAGAACCGGGGAGCTGTTTTTT. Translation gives CAISKSQGAPRTGELFF.

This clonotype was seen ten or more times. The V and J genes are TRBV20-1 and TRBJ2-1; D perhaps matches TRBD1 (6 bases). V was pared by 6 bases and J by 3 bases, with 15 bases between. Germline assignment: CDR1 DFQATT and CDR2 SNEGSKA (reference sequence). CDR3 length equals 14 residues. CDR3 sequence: CSARGRGNYNEQFF. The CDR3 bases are TGCAGTGCACGAGGCAGGGGTAACTACAATGAGCAGTTCTTC.

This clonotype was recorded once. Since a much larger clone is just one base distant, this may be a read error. The CDR3 region is CASSSRSADTQYF. The CDR3 coding sequence is TGTGCCAGCAGCTCCAGGAGCGCAGATACGCAGTATTTT. The V call is TRBV7-3, the J call TRBJ2-3; no definite D call. The CDR3 sequence is 13 residues long. Germline V gene sequence: CDR1 SGHTA, CDR2 FQGTGA. Trimming took 4 bases from V and 4 from J, leaving 9 bases between them.

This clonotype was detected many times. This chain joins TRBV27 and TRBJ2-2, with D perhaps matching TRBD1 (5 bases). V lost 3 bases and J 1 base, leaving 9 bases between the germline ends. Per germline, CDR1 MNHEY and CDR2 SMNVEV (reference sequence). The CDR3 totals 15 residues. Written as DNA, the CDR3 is TGTGCCAGCAGTTTCTCAACAGGGAACACCGGGGAGCTGTTTTTT. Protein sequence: CASSFSTGNTGELFF.

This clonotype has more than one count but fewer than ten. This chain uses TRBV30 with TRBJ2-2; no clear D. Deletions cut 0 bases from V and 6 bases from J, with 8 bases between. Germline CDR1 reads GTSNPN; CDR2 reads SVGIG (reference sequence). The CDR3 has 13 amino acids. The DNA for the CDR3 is TGTGCCTGGAGTGTCTATGTAGCCGGGGAGCTGTTTTTT. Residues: CAWSVYVAGELFF. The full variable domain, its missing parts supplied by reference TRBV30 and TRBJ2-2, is SQTIHQWPATLVQPVGSPLSLECTVEGTSNPNLYWYRQAAGRGLQLLFYSVGIGQISSEVPQNLSASRPQDRQFILSSKKLLLSDSGFYLCAWSVYVAGELFFGEGSRLTVL.

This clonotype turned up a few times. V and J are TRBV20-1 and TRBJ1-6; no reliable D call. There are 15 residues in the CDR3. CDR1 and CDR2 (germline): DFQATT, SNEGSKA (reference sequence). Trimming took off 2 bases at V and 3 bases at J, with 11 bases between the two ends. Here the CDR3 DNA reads TGCAGTGCTAGATTCTCCCCAATCTATAATTCACCCCTCCACTTT. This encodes CSARFSPIYNSPLHF.

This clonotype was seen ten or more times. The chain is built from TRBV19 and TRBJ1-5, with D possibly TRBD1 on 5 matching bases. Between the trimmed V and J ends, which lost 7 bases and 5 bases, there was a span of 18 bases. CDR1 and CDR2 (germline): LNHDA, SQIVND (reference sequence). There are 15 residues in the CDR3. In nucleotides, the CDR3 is TGTGCCAGTAAGAGGATTGGGACCCAATATCAGCCCCAGCATTTT. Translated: CASKRIGTQYQPQHF.

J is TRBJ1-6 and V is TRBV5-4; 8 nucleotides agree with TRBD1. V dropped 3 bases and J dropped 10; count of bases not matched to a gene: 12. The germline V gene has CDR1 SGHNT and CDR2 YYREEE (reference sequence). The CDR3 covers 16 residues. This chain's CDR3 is CASSWDRMGVRSPLHF. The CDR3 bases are TGTGCCAGCAGCTGGGACAGGATGGGTGTTAGATCACCCCTCCACTTT.

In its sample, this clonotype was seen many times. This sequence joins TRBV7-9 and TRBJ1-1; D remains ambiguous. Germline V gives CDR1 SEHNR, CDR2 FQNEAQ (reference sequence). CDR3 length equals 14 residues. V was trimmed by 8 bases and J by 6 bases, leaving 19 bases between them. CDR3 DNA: TGTGCCAGCGGCCGGGGTGCCATTCTCTCTGAAGCTTTCTTT. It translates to CASGRGAILSEAFF.

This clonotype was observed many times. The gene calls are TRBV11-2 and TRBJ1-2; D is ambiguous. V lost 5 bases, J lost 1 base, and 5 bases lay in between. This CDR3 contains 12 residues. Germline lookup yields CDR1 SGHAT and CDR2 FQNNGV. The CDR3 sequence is CASSAINYGYTF. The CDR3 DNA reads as TGTGCCAGCAGCGCTATTAACTATGGCTACACCTTC.

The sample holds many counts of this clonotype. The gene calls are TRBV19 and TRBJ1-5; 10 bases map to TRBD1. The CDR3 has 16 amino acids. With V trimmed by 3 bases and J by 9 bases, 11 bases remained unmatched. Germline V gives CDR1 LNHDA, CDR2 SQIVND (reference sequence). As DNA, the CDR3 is TGTGCCAGTAGTATCCGGACAGGGGGGTTGAGTGGGCCCCAGCATTTT. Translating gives CASSIRTGGLSGPQHF.

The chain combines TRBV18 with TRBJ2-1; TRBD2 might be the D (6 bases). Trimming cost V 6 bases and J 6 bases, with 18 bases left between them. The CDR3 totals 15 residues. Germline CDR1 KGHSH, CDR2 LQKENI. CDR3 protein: CASSPGVGALNEQFF. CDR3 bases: TGTGCCAGCTCCCCGGGGGTTGGGGCGCTCAATGAGCAGTTCTTC.